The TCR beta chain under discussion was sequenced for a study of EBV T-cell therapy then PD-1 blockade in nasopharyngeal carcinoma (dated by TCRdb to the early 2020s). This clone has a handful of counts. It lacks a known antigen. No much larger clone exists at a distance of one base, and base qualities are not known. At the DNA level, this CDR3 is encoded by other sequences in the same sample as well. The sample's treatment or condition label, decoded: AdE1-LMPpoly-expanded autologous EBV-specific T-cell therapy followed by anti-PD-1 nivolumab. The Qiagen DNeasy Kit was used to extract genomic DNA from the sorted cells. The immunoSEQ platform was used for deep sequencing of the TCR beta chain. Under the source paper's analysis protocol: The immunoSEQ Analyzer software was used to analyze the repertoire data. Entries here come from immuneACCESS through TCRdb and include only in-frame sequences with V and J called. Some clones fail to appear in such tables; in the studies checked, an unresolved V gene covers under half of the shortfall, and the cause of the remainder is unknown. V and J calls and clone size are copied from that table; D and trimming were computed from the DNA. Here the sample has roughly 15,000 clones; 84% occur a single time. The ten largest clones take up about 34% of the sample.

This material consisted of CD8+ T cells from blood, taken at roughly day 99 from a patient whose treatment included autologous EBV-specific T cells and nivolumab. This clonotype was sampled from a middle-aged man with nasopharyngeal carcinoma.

The sequence in DNA is TGCAGCGTAGGGGGACAGGGTAATGAGCAGTTCTTC. This yields the protein CSVGGQGNEQFF. Recombination linked TRBV29-1 to TRBJ2-1, and 9 bases in between align with TRBD1. Germline trimming: 6 bases from V, 7 bases from J; junction bases outside gene matches: 4. CDR1 and CDR2, looked up from the germline V gene, are SQVTM and ANQGSEA. Taken from cysteine to phenylalanine, the CDR3 has 12 residues. Only the CDR3 DNA stays, 36 bases, in frame from base 1.